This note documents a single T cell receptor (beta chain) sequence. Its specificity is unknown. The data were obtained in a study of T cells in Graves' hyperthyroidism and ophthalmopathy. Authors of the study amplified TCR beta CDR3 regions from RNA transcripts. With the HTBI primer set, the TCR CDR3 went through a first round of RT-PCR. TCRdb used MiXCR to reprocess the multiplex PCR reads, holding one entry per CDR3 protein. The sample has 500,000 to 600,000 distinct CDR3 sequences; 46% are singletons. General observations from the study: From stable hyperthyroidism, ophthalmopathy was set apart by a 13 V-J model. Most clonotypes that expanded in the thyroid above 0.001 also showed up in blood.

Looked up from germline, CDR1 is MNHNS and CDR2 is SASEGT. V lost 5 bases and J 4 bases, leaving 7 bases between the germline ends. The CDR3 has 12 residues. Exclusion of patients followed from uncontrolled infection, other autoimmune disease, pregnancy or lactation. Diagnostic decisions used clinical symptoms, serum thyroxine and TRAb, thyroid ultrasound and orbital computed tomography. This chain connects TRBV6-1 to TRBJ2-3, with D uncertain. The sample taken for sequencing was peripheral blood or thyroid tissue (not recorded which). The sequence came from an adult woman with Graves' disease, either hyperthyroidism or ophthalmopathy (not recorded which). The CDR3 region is CASSHLPDTQYF. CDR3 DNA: TGTGCCAGCAGTCACCTTCCAGATACGCAGTATTTT.